Sequencing of this T cell receptor (beta chain) was carried out in a study of long-term antiretroviral therapy in people with HIV. A minimum of one pre-ART and two post-ART PBMC samples existed for each donor. They ran version v3.0 of the immunoSEQ assay at survey level. Libraries were prepared by immunoSEQ multiplex PCR; TCRdb keeps only in-frame clonotypes and omits some of them. The repertoire has 25,000 to 30,000 clones, over 80% of them found once; the top ten carry 9.9%. The CDR3 has 15 amino acids. In germline, CDR1 is LNHDA, CDR2 SQIVND (reference sequence). Unmatched junction bases numbered 9, after V lost 6 bases and J lost 6 bases. About this clone itself: The target antigen is unknown.

Points from the study as a whole: In samples taken after ART, diversity increased but remained below transplant donor control levels. Dating from about 2004 to 2017, the blood was possibly obtained under older ART regimens. Repertoires looked antigen-experienced, with only a slight naive shift after ART.

The chain couples TRBV19 to TRBJ1-5; TRBD1 aligns across 9 bases. The origin of this receptor is a man aged 25 to 40 with HIV. Source: unsorted PBMCs, taken 2.7 to 2.8 years after starting antiretroviral therapy. The CDR3 loop reads CASSAAGTGLQPQHF. The CDR3 nucleotides are TGTGCCAGTAGCGCAGCCGGGACAGGGCTTCAGCCCCAGCATTTT.